This TCR beta chain stems from a study of T cell responses to AZD1222 COVID-19 vaccine. The data were produced by immunoSEQ multiplex PCR, yet TCRdb's version contains in-frame clones alone and is incomplete. The sample lists around 100,000 clones, 80% to 90% occurring once. Remarks on this clone: Its antigen is not identified.

Study-wide results and caveats: Regions left unmutated in variants are reportedly the target of nearly half of spike-specific TCRs. Among those given AZD1222, only five or six were seropositive at baseline. Mapped onto spike, vaccine-associated CD4 TCRs spanned it and were dominant at 160-218 and 743-854.

Source: peripheral blood, taken on day 0 of AZD1222 vaccination. This clonotype was sampled from an adult in good health.

The CDR3 DNA sequence: TGTGCCAGCAGTTCATATTCAGGGAGATCTGAAGCTTTCTTT. Translating gives CASSSYSGRSEAFF. V and J are TRBV2 and TRBJ1-1; a possible D gene is TRBD1 (5 bases). Trimming left V 5 bases short and J 6 bases short, with 16 bases between. The CDR3 is 14 amino acids. The germline gives CDR1 SNHLY, CDR2 FYNNEI.